One sample yielded the 20 T cell receptor beta chains listed below, sequenced in a study of T cell responses to AZD1222 COVID-19 vaccine (dated by TCRdb to the early 2020s). The library was made by the immunoSEQ multiplex PCR assay. The source is immuneACCESS, and TCRdb retained only in-frame sequences with V and J called. Part of the clones is not carried over; for the studies checked, unresolved V genes explain less than half of this, and the remainder is unexplained. In this sample the table shows about 97,000 clones, roughly 80% of which occur a single time. Approximately 15% of the sample belongs to the ten largest clones. This specimen's time point label, per the study, means: baseline before first vaccination. Source: peripheral blood, taken on day 0 of AZD1222 vaccination. These receptors all stem from an adult in good health.

The DNA for the CDR3 is TGTGCCAGCAGTTTTAGCGGGGCGTACGAGCAGTACTTC. As protein: CASSFSGAYEQYF. The gene calls are TRBV28 and TRBJ2-7; 8 positions match TRBD2. Germline loops: CDR1 MDHEN, CDR2 SYDVKM. V was clipped by 3 bases and J by 4 bases; unmatched bases: 2. The CDR3 length is 13 residues.

The CDR3 DNA sequence: TGCGCCAGCAGCCAAGTTGGGGCCCTAGCCAAAAACATTCAGTACTTC. Residues: CASSQVGALAKNIQYF. The rearrangement links TRBV4-1 to TRBJ2-4; D perhaps matches TRBD1 (5 bases). CDR1 and CDR2 from the germline V gene are MGHRA and YSYEKL. With 1 base removed from V and 0 bases from J, the gap between germline ends came to 10 bases. This CDR3 has 16 residues.

This chain connects TRBV7-9 to TRBJ2-5, with D possibly TRBD2 on 5 matching bases. The germline V gene has CDR1 SEHNR and CDR2 FQNEAQ (reference sequence). Trimming took 5 bases from V and 5 from J, leaving 9 bases between them. This CDR3 region has 12 residues. The CDR3 DNA reads as TGTGCCAGCAGCCAGGAGGCTGAGACCCAGTACTTC. Translated: CASSQEAETQYF.

The V gene is TRBV28, the J gene TRBJ1-6; 10 positions match TRBD1. The germline V gene has CDR1 MDHEN and CDR2 SYDVKM. V dropped 6 bases and J dropped 9; count of bases not matched to a gene: 2. This CDR3 contains 13 residues. CDR3 in DNA: TGTGCCAGCAGGGACAGGGGGTTTTCACCCCTCCACTTT. It codes for CASRDRGFSPLHF.

The CDR3 here is CATSDPSRGNTEAFF. The CDR3, as DNA: TGTGCCACCAGTGACCCATCCCGGGGGAACACTGAAGCTTTCTTT. This chain joins TRBV24-1 and TRBJ1-1; no definite D call. The germline gives CDR1 KGHDR, CDR2 SFDVKD. The CDR3 is made up of 15 amino acids. Trimming pared 4 bases from V and 1 base from J, leaving 12 bases between.

This chain joins TRBV4-3 and TRBJ1-2; possible D gene TRBD1, 5 bases. CDR3 length: 15 amino acids. V was cut by 4 bases and J by 4 bases, with 16 bases left in between. Germline CDR1 is LGHNA and CDR2 is YSLEER. CDR3 region: CASSPDPGGLYGYTF. The CDR3 bases are TGCGCCAGCAGCCCCGACCCCGGGGGTCTCTATGGCTACACCTTC.

The rearrangement joins TRBV18 to TRBJ2-1, with D possibly matching TRBD1 (6 bases). Per the germline V gene, CDR1 is KGHSH and CDR2 is LQKENI. V lost 2 bases, J lost 2 bases, and 7 bases lay in between. The CDR3 is made up of 14 amino acids. The CDR3 DNA reads TGTGCCAGCTCACCAAGGACAGCCTACAATGAGCAGTTCTTC. This sequence encodes CASSPRTAYNEQFF.

The genes are TRBV5-8 and TRBJ1-5, with 8 bases matching TRBD1. Germline CDR1 and CDR2: SGHTS and YDEGEE. V was clipped by 6 bases and J by 6 bases; unmatched bases: 8. This CDR3 has 14 residues. CDR3 sequence: CASTRTGLFQPQHF. CDR3 DNA: TGTGCCAGCACCAGGACAGGGCTTTTTCAGCCCCAGCATTTT.

The rearrangement joins TRBV5-6 to TRBJ1-1; no definite D call. This CDR3 comprises 17 residues. CDR1 and CDR2 (germline): SGHDT, YYEEEE. Trimming cost V 4 bases and J 0 bases, with 19 bases left between them. CDR3 in amino acids: CASSGDPSGSLNTEAFF. In DNA form, the CDR3 reads TGTGCCAGCAGCGGTGACCCGTCGGGGAGCCTGAACACTGAAGCTTTCTTT.

The rearrangement links TRBV19 to TRBJ1-2, with TRBD1 matching 8 bases. Germline values: CDR1 LNHDA, CDR2 SQIVND (reference sequence). The ends lost 9 bases at V and 0 bases at J; junction bases unmatched: 6. CDR3 length: 14 amino acids. The CDR3 DNA follows: TGTGCCAGCGACAACAGGGGGGCTAACTATGGCTACACCTTC. This codes for CASDNRGANYGYTF. Looking up the rest from reference TRBV19 and TRBJ1-2 gives the full variable domain: DGGITQSPKYLFRKEGQNVTLSCEQNLNHDAMYWYRQDPGQGLRLIYYSQIVNDFQKGDIAEGYSVSREKKESFPLTVTSAQKNPTAFYLCASDNRGANYGYTFGSGTRLTVV.

This rearrangement joins TRBV3-1 (or the pseudogene TRBV3-2) to TRBJ2-1, with 12 bases identical to TRBD1. There are 15 residues in the CDR3. The germline CDR1 and CDR2 sequences are LGHDT and YNNKEL (reference sequence). V trimming: 3 bases; J trimming: 5 bases; junction bases outside the gene matches: 2. The DNA of the CDR3 is TGTGCCAGCAGCCACCGGGACAGGGGGCACAATGAGCAGTTCTTC. It codes for CASSHRDRGHNEQFF.

The chain joins TRBV6-6 to TRBJ2-7, with 10 bases that match TRBD1. CDR1 MNHNY and CDR2 SVGAGI come from the germline V gene (reference sequence). There are 14 residues in the CDR3. Trimming took 6 bases from V and 4 from J; bases not matched to a gene: 6. CDR3 sequence reads: CASRGQGINYEQYV. The CDR3 DNA reads as TGTGCCAGCAGGGGACAGGGGATTAATTACGAGCAGTACGTC.

This clone has only one observation. V gene TRBV19 combines with J gene TRBJ1-5, with 7 bases lining up with TRBD1. The CDR3 runs to 16 residues. Germline CDR1 and CDR2: LNHDA and SQIVND (reference sequence). V was pared by 7 bases and J by 0 bases, with 9 bases of the junction left unmatched. Here the CDR3 reads CASKSGGISSNQPQHF. CDR3 nucleotides: TGTGCCAGTAAGTCAGGGGGAATCTCTAGCAATCAGCCCCAGCATTTT.

V is TRBV5-8 and J is TRBJ1-5, with D unclear. The germline V gene has CDR1 SGHTS and CDR2 YDEGEE. The CDR3 covers 15 residues. V lost 4 bases to trimming and J lost 1 base, with 12 bases between them. The CDR3 region has the DNA TGTGCCAGCAGCCGGAGGACGGAGAGCAATCAGCCCCAGCATTTT. Translating it yields CASSRRTESNQPQHF.

The J gene is TRBJ1-1, the V gene TRBV11-2; D is undetermined. This CDR3 has 14 residues. V dropped 6 bases and J dropped 3 bases, with 14 bases sitting between them. The germline V gene has CDR1 SGHAT and CDR2 FQNNGV. CDR3 coding DNA: TGTGCCAGCAGGGTATTTGGTCGGGACACTGAAGCTTTCTTT. Its protein product is CASRVFGRDTEAFF.

This chain links TRBV11-3 with TRBJ1-6; TRBD1 matches 8 bases. This CDR3 contains 16 residues. V trimming: 1 base; J trimming: 6 bases; junction bases outside the gene matches: 5. The germline CDR1 and CDR2 sequences are SGHNT and YENEEA. CDR3 loop: CASSLVTGGGNSPLHF. The CDR3, as DNA: TGTGCCAGCAGCTTAGTAACAGGGGGTGGTAATTCACCCCTCCACTTT.

The rearrangement uses TRBV30 and TRBJ1-6, with 7 bases aligning to TRBD1. The CDR3 is made up of 13 amino acids. Germline CDR1 reads GTSNPN; CDR2 reads SVGIG (reference sequence). J lost 14 bases, V lost 1 base, and 8 bases had no gene match. In DNA form, the CDR3 reads TGTGCCTGGAGTGATAGGACAGGCTTGGCCCTCCACTTT. Protein sequence: CAWSDRTGLALHF.

The V call is TRBV13, the J call TRBJ2-1, with D possibly TRBD2 on 6 matching bases. V was cut by 7 bases and J by 5 bases, with 15 bases left in between. CDR3 size: 14 residues. In germline, CDR1 is PRHDT, CDR2 FYEKMQ (reference sequence). The CDR3 protein is CASTPGGADNEQFF. In nucleotides, the CDR3 is TGTGCCAGCACCCCCGGGGGAGCGGACAATGAGCAGTTCTTC.

The J gene is TRBJ2-5, the V gene TRBV25-1; 8 bases align to TRBD1. The CDR3 has 15 amino acids. V trimming: 4 bases; J trimming: 5 bases; junction bases outside the gene matches: 9. Germline V gene data show CDR1 as MGHDK and CDR2 as SYGVNS. CDR3 in amino acids: CASSATGQGWETQYF. The CDR3 DNA sequence: TGTGCCAGCAGTGCCACCGGACAGGGATGGGAGACCCAGTACTTC.

The V gene is TRBV18, the J gene TRBJ1-2; 8 bases map to TRBD1. Germline V lookup: CDR1 KGHSH, CDR2 LQKENI. CDR3 length: 12 residues. The V gene end was trimmed by 3 bases and the J gene end by 8 bases; junction bases not matched to a gene: 2. The CDR3 sequence: CASSPGTGGYTF. The CDR3 bases are TGTGCCAGCTCACCCGGGACAGGAGGCTACACCTTC.